This T cell receptor beta chain was retrieved from a study of cytomegalovirus exposure and HLA in healthy donors. The CDR3 is 15 amino acids. Germline CDR1 is SGHDT and CDR2 is YYEEEE. The ends were cut back, 0 bases at V and 1 base at J, with 11 bases in the middle. The assay was immunoSEQ multiplex PCR, and TCRdb's table has in-frame clones only and misses some. The sample records approximately 150,000 clones, approximately 86% being singletons. The sequence came from a man younger than 35 in good health and CMV-seropositive. This chain connects TRBV5-6 to TRBJ2-7; D remains ambiguous. Material: PBMCs. CDR3 DNA: TGTGCCAGCAGCTTGGCCCGTACCTATTCCTACGAGCAGTACTTC. Protein: CASSLARTYSYEQYF.